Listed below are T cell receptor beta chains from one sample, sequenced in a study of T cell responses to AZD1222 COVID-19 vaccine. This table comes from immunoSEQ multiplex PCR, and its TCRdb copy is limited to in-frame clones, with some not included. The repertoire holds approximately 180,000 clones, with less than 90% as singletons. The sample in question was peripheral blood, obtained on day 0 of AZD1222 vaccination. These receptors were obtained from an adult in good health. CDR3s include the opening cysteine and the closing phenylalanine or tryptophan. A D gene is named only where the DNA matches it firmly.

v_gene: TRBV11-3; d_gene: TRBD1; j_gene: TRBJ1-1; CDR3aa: CASSLVGGTGPNTEAFF; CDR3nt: TGTGCCAGCAGCTTAGTGGGTGGGACAGGGCCGAACACTGAAGCTTTCTTT
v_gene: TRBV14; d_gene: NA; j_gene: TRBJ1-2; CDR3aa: CASSQDSGARYYGYTF; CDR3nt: TGTGCCAGCAGCCAAGATTCGGGGGCTAGATACTATGGCTACACCTTC
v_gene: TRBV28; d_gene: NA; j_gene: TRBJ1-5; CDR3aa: CASKFTSNQPQHF; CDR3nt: TGTGCCAGCAAATTTACTAGCAATCAGCCCCAGCATTTT
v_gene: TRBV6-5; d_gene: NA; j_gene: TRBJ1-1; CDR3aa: CASSKGTGNTEAFF; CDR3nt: TGTGCCAGCAGCAAAGGGACGGGGAACACTGAAGCTTTCTTT
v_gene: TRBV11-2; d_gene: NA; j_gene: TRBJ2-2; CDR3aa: CASSPRSTGELFF; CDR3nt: TGTGCCAGCAGCCCGCGTTCCACCGGGGAGCTGTTTTTT
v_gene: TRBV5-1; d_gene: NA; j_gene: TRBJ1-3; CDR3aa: CASSSGASGNTIYF; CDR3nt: TGCGCCAGCAGCTCGGGGGCCTCTGGAAACACCATATATTTT
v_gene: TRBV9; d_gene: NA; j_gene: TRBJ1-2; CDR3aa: CASSDGNYGYTF; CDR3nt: TGTGCCAGCAGCGACGGGAACTATGGCTACACCTTC
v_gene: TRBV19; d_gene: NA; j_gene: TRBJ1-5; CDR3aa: CASSIDGGSNQPQHF; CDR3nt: TGTGCCAGTAGTATCGATGGGGGGAGCAATCAGCCCCAGCATTTT
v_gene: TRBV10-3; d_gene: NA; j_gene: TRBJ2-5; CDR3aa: CAISESSGSGQETQYF; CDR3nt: TGTGCCATCAGTGAGTCGAGCGGAAGCGGCCAAGAGACCCAGTACTTC
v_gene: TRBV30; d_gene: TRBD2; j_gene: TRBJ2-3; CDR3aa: CAWSVGSGGGTDTQYF; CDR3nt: TGTGCCTGGAGTGTAGGGTCGGGAGGAGGAACAGATACGCAGTATTTT
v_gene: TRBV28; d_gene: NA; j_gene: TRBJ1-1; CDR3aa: CASSLFQGSTEAFF; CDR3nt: TGTGCCAGCAGTTTGTTCCAGGGTAGCACTGAAGCTTTCTTT
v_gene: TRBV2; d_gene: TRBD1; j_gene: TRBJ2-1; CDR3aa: CASSERDRGLGEQFF; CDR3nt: TGTGCCAGCAGTGAACGGGACAGGGGGCTAGGTGAGCAGTTCTTC